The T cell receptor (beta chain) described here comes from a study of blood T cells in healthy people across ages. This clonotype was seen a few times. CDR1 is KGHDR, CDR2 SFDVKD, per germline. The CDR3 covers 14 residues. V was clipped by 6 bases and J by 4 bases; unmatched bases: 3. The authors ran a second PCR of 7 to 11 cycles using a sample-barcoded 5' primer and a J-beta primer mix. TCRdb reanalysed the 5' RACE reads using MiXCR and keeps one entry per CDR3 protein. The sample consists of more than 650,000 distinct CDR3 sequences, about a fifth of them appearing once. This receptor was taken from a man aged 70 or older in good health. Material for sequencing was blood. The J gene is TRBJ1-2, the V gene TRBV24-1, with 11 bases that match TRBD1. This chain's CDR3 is CATSPGQGAYGYTF. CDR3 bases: TGTGCCACCAGTCCCGGACAGGGGGCCTATGGCTACACCTTC.